What follows are 29 T cell receptor beta chains derived from one specimen sequenced in a study of T-cell reconstitution after alpha-beta-depleted transplantation in children. The TCRbeta library was prepared with unique molecular identifiers. TCRdb called the PCR reads again in MiXCR, with one record for every CDR3 protein. This table holds hundreds of thousands of distinct CDR3 sequences, approximately 14% found once. This material consisted of PBMCs, taken before TCRalphabeta/CD19-depleted stem cell transplant. These receptors originate from a girl between 2 and 10 years old with congenital amegakaryocytic thrombocytopenia, due to receive a stem cell transplant.

This clonotype was seen at least ten times. The chain recombines TRBV5-6 with TRBJ2-5; 11 nucleotides align to TRBD2. Germline CDR1 reads SGHDT; CDR2 reads YYEEEE. Germline trimming cut 4 bases from V and 7 bases from J; bases unmatched to any gene: 9. The CDR3 loop spans 15 amino acids. Written as DNA, the CDR3 is TGTGCCAGCAGCCGGATTACTAGCGGGAGCGGGACCCAGTACTTC. It specifies CASSRITSGSGTQYF.

The genes are TRBV20-1 and TRBJ2-7; D may be TRBD2 (5 bases). The CDR3 consists of 14 residues. Per germline, CDR1 DFQATT and CDR2 SNEGSKA (reference sequence). V lost 0 bases and J lost 3, with 12 bases in between. CDR3 nucleotides: TGCAGTGCTAGAGATGCTAGCCGGAACTACGAGCAGTACTTC. Amino acids: CSARDASRNYEQYF.

This clonotype was found a few times. The genes are TRBV7-9 and TRBJ2-3; possibly TRBD1 for D (6 bases). The germline V gene encodes CDR1 SEHNR and CDR2 FQNEAQ (reference sequence). The CDR3 totals 12 residues. Trimming pared 8 bases from V and 5 bases from J, leaving 11 bases between. DNA of the CDR3: TGTGCCAGCTTCCGGGACAAAGATACGCAGTATTTT. Its translation is CASFRDKDTQYF.

This chain connects TRBV20-1 to TRBJ2-7; D gene ambiguous. The CDR3 is 14 residues long. Trimming took 6 bases from V and 0 from J, leaving 15 bases between them. CDR1 DFQATT and CDR2 SNEGSKA come from the germline V gene (reference sequence). The CDR3 nucleotides read TGCAGTGCCGTCCTAACGGGTCTCTCCTACGAGCAGTACTTC. Translation gives CSAVLTGLSYEQYF.

This clonotype was seen many times. The CDR3 protein is CASSPRPDLNEQFF. CDR3 DNA sequence: TGTGCCAGCAGCCCCCGCCCTGACCTCAATGAGCAGTTCTTC. The V call is TRBV13, the J call TRBJ2-1; D gene unclear. V was trimmed by 5 bases and J by 6 bases, leaving 14 bases between them. CDR3 length: 14 residues. Germline CDR1 is PRHDT and CDR2 is FYEKMQ (reference sequence).

This clonotype was recorded at least ten times. The chain joins TRBV24-1 to TRBJ1-2; D unclear. CDR1 and CDR2 from the germline V gene are KGHDR and SFDVKD. This CDR3 region has 13 residues. V was cut by 1 base and J by 5 bases, with 7 bases left in between. The CDR3 reads CATSDLEQYGYTF. The CDR3 DNA is TGTGCCACCAGTGATTTAGAGCAGTATGGCTACACCTTC.

The chain carries TRBV7-2 and TRBJ2-5; unclear D gene. This CDR3 is 17 amino acids long. V was pared by 3 bases and J by 2 bases, with 19 bases between. Germline-derived CDR1 and CDR2 are SGHTA and FQGNSA. The CDR3 sequence is CASSFSPSRSQQETQYF. The CDR3 DNA sequence: TGTGCCAGCAGCTTCAGTCCTAGTCGCTCACAACAAGAGACCCAGTACTTC.

This clonotype was seen at least ten times. The gene calls are TRBV20-1 and TRBJ2-3; possibly TRBD2 for D (5 bases). The germline V gene has CDR1 DFQATT and CDR2 SNEGSKA (reference sequence). This CDR3 has 14 amino acids. V lost 7 bases to trimming and J lost 1 base, with 15 bases between them. As DNA, the CDR3 is TGCAGTGGAAAGCTTAGCGATGGCACAGATACGCAGTATTTT. Protein sequence: CSGKLSDGTDTQYF.

This clonotype was seen a few times. The V gene is TRBV28, the J gene TRBJ2-5, with TRBD2 matching 7 bases. CDR1 is MDHEN, CDR2 SYDVKM, per germline. This CDR3 is built from 17 residues. J gave up 1 base and V 4 bases, and 12 bases lay outside the gene matches. CDR3 amino acids: CASSSLQAGPIQETQYF. DNA for the CDR3: TGTGCCAGCAGTTCCCTCCAAGCGGGGCCAATCCAAGAGACCCAGTACTTC.

This clonotype has more than one count but fewer than ten. The chain couples TRBV20-1 to TRBJ2-1, with D uncertain. V was trimmed by 0 bases and J by 8 bases, leaving 5 bases between them. The length of the CDR3 is 11 residues. Germline V gene lookup returns CDR1 DFQATT and CDR2 SNEGSKA (reference sequence). The CDR3 is CSARESDEQFF. The CDR3 bases are TGCAGTGCTAGAGAATCCGATGAGCAGTTCTTC.

This clonotype was recorded at least ten times. V gene TRBV5-1 combines with J gene TRBJ2-1; D may be TRBD1 (6 bases). CDR3 length: 16 residues. Trimming shortened V by 2 bases and J by 0 bases, and 12 bases separated the two germline ends. CDR1 SGHRS and CDR2 YFSETQ come from the germline V gene. The CDR3 DNA reads TGCGCCAGCAGCTTAACAGGGCCCCACTCCTACAATGAGCAGTTCTTC. The encoded protein is CASSLTGPHSYNEQFF. Drawing the rest from reference TRBV5-1 and TRBJ2-1, the complete variable domain is KAGVTQTPRYLIKTRGQQVTLSCSPISGHRSVSWYQQTPGQGLQFLFEYFSETQRNKGNFPGRFSGRQFSNSRSEMNVSTLELGDSALYLCASSLTGPHSYNEQFFGPGTRLTVL.

In its sample, this clonotype was seen a few times. The gene calls are TRBV7-9 and TRBJ2-3; D gene ambiguous. CDR1 is SEHNR, CDR2 FQNEAQ, per germline (reference sequence). Deletions cut 5 bases from V and 5 bases from J, with 11 bases between. The CDR3 is made up of 13 amino acids. CDR3 nucleotides: TGTGCCAGCAGCCCCATCGATCAAGATACGCAGTATTTT. This translates into CASSPIDQDTQYF.

This clonotype was counted a few times. The J gene is TRBJ1-3, the V gene TRBV19; no firm D call. The CDR3 loop spans 15 amino acids. Looked up from germline, CDR1 is LNHDA and CDR2 is SQIVND (reference sequence). V gave up 5 bases and J gave up 0 bases, with 11 bases separating them. The CDR3 region is CASSEGRSSGNTIYF. CDR3 DNA sequence: TGTGCCAGTAGTGAAGGCCGAAGCTCTGGAAACACCATATATTTT.

The chain combines TRBV7-2 with TRBJ2-7; unclear D gene. Germline assignment: CDR1 SGHTA and CDR2 FQGNSA. V was clipped by 5 bases and J by 3 bases, with 20 bases between them. CDR3 size: 16 residues. The CDR3 DNA reads TGTGCCAGCAGCATTGTATTGTCCGGCTTGCTCTACGAGCAGTACTTC. It is translated as CASSIVLSGLLYEQYF.

This clonotype was counted at least ten times. V usage is TRBV28 and J usage is TRBJ2-3; possibly TRBD2 for D (6 bases). The V end lost 6 bases, the J end lost 2 bases, and 24 bases lay between the germline ends. This CDR3 has 18 amino acids. Germline V lookup: CDR1 MDHEN, CDR2 SYDVKM. The CDR3 DNA follows: TGTGCCAGCAGGCGCCCCACGGGAGTTTCCTATTTCACAGATACGCAGTATTTT. This translates into CASRRPTGVSYFTDTQYF.

This clonotype was observed a handful of times. This sequence joins TRBV12-3 or TRBV12-4 and TRBJ2-1; TRBD2 agrees at 7 bases. CDR3 length equals 14 residues. With V trimmed by 2 bases and J by 6 bases, 4 bases remained unmatched. CDR3 residues: CASSLMGGSNEQFF. The DNA of the CDR3 is TGTGCCAGCAGTTTAATGGGGGGGAGCAATGAGCAGTTCTTC.

This clonotype was picked up a small number of times. CDR3 in DNA: TGTGCCAGCAGTTTCGACTCCGAAGAGACCCAGTACTTC. It codes for CASSFDSEETQYF. The V call is TRBV27, the J call TRBJ2-5, with no clear D. Trimming cost V 3 bases and J 3 bases, with 8 bases left between them. CDR1 MNHEY and CDR2 SMNVEV come from the germline V gene (reference sequence). The CDR3 loop spans 13 amino acids.

This clonotype has at least ten counts. The chain combines TRBV7-6 with TRBJ2-1; D gene uncertain. The V and J ends lost 5 bases and 5 bases respectively, with 10 bases between them. Looked up from germline, CDR1 is SGHVS and CDR2 is FNYEAQ. There are 13 residues in the CDR3. CDR3 nucleotides: TGTGCCAGCAGCCTTCAGATTAACAATGAGCAGTTCTTC. It encodes CASSLQINNEQFF.

This clonotype has only a few counts. The J gene is TRBJ2-3, the V gene TRBV18; D is undetermined. CDR3 size: 14 residues. Germline CDR1 is KGHSH and CDR2 is LQKENI. V was trimmed by 3 bases and J by 2 bases, leaving 9 bases between them. CDR3 DNA: TGTGCCAGCTCACCCAATCAAGTCACAGATACGCAGTATTTT. Translating gives CASSPNQVTDTQYF.

The chain carries TRBV20-1 and TRBJ2-1; no clear D gene. The CDR3 runs to 13 residues. In germline, CDR1 is DFQATT, CDR2 SNEGSKA (reference sequence). Trimming stripped 1 base from V and 6 bases from J, with 10 bases between. CDR3 protein: CSARVADRNEQFF. The CDR3 DNA reads TGCAGTGCTAGAGTTGCCGACCGCAATGAGCAGTTCTTC.

In this sample, this clonotype turned up many times. The V call is TRBV20-1, the J call TRBJ2-1; possible D gene TRBD2, 6 bases. This CDR3 is built from 13 residues. Germline CDR1 is DFQATT and CDR2 is SNEGSKA (reference sequence). The V end lost 6 bases, the J end lost 6 bases, and 15 bases lay between the germline ends. The CDR3 DNA follows: TGCAGTGCGCGGGACCAACGGAGCAATGAGCAGTTCTTC. Protein: CSARDQRSNEQFF.

For this clonotype: Given a much more abundant clone one base away, this may be a read error. This chain joins TRBV20-1 and TRBJ2-3; D is ambiguous. Germline V gives CDR1 DFQATT, CDR2 SNEGSKA (reference sequence). V lost 3 bases and J lost 6, with 16 bases in between. This CDR3 contains 14 residues. The CDR3 loop reads CSARASSGPDTQYF. As DNA, the CDR3 is TGCAGTGCTAGGGCGTCCAGTGGACCCGATACGCAGTATTTT.

The V gene is TRBV7-9, the J gene TRBJ2-5; D is ambiguous. CDR1 SEHNR and CDR2 FQNEAQ come from the germline V gene (reference sequence). V was clipped by 2 bases and J by 4 bases, with 11 bases between them. The CDR3 length is 14 residues. Here the CDR3 DNA reads TGTGCCAGCAGCTTATCAGCGATCGGAGAGACCCAGTACTTC. It yields the protein CASSLSAIGETQYF.

This chain uses TRBV9 with TRBJ1-1; D not resolved. Looked up from germline, CDR1 is SGDLS and CDR2 is YYNGEE. This CDR3 has 15 residues. Trimming pared 4 bases from V and 3 bases from J, leaving 16 bases between. This CDR3 is CASSSRGGRDTEAFF. The CDR3 region has the DNA TGTGCCAGCAGCTCCCGGGGTGGCCGAGACACTGAAGCTTTCTTT.

This clonotype was observed at least ten times. The chain joins TRBV5-1 to TRBJ2-7; D is possibly TRBD1 (6 bases). The V end lost 0 bases, the J end lost 0 bases, and 13 bases lay between the germline ends. Germline loops: CDR1 SGHRS, CDR2 YFSETQ. This CDR3 is 16 amino acids long. CDR3 in amino acids: CASSLEDRMNSYEQYF. The CDR3 nucleotides are TGCGCCAGCAGCTTGGAGGACAGAATGAACTCCTACGAGCAGTACTTC.

On this clonotype: Mismatch with germline at one junction end may stem from a read error. This chain joins TRBV7-3 and TRBJ2-1, with D possibly being TRBD2 (5 bases). Germline V gives CDR1 SGHTA, CDR2 FQGTGA. The CDR3 sequence is 16 residues long. CDR3 DNA sequence: TGTGCCAGCAGCCCAATCCGGCTTGGCGGCCGGGATGAGCATTTCTTC. Protein sequence: CASSPIRLGGRDEHFF.

This clonotype was seen repeatedly, ten times or more. V usage is TRBV20-1 and J usage is TRBJ2-2; no firm D call. CDR3 length: 15 residues. V was shortened by 2 bases and J by 5 bases, with 15 bases between the two germline ends. The germline CDR1 and CDR2 sequences are DFQATT and SNEGSKA (reference sequence). This CDR3 reads CSARYPVARTGELFF. The CDR3 coding sequence is TGCAGTGCTAGATATCCGGTGGCCCGGACCGGGGAGCTGTTTTTT.

This clonotype was found a few times. The chain employs TRBV2 and TRBJ2-3; D assignment may be TRBD1 or TRBD2 (7 bases each). The CDR3 totals 14 residues. Trimming took off 11 bases at V and 6 bases at J, with 21 bases between the two ends. Germline V lookup: CDR1 SNHLY, CDR2 FYNNEI. The CDR3 bases are TGTGCCGGGCAGGGGGGGACCCCCGTGGATACGCAGTATTTT. This translates into CAGQGGTPVDTQYF.

The rearrangement joins TRBV7-2 to TRBJ1-2; 12 nucleotides align to TRBD1. Per the germline V gene, CDR1 is SGHTA and CDR2 is FQGNSA. The trim removed 5 bases at V and 6 bases at J, leaving 4 bases unmatched. The CDR3 spans 14 residues. The CDR3, as DNA: TGTGCCAGCAGCCGGGGACAGGGGGCAAATGGCTACACCTTC. It translates to CASSRGQGANGYTF.